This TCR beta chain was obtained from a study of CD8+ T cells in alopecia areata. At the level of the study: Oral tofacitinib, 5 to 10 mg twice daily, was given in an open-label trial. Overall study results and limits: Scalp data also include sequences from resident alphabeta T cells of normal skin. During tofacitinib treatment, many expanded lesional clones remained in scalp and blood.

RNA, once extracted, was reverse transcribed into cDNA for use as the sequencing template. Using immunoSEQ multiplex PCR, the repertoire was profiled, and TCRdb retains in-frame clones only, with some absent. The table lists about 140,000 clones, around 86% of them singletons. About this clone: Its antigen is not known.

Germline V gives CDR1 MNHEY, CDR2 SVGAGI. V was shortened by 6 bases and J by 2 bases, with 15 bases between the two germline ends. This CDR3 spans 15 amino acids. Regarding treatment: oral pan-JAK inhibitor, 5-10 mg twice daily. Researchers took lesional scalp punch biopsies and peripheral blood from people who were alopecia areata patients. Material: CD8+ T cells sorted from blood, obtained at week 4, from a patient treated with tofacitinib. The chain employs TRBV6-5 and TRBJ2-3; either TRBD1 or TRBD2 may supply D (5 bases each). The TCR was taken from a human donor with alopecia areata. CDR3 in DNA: TGTGCCAGCAGGGATGGGGACGGTTTCACAGATACGCAGTATTTT. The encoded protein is CASRDGDGFTDTQYF.